This TCR beta chain comes out of a study of T cell responses to AZD1222 COVID-19 vaccine. Points from the study as a whole: The donor group comprised mostly white British people and more females; the analysis possibly underestimated clonal diversity. At 160-218 and 743-854, vaccine-associated CD4 TCRs were dominant, and they spanned spike.

The V and J ends lost 10 bases and 0 bases respectively, with 15 bases between them. The germline V gene has CDR1 SNHLY and CDR2 FYNNEI. The CDR3 length is 14 residues. Method: immunoSEQ multiplex PCR; TCRdb's copy keeps in-frame clones and lacks some. The table lists 90,000 to 120,000 clones, about 90% of them singletons. Turning to this clone: Its specificity is not known.

This TCR came from an adult in good health. Sequencing used peripheral blood, obtained on day 0 of AZD1222 vaccination. This sequence joins TRBV2 and TRBJ1-2; tentative D call: TRBD1 (6 bases). The CDR3 DNA sequence: TGTGCCACCCGACAGGCCTCCTCTAACTATGGCTACACCTTC. It encodes CATRQASSNYGYTF.